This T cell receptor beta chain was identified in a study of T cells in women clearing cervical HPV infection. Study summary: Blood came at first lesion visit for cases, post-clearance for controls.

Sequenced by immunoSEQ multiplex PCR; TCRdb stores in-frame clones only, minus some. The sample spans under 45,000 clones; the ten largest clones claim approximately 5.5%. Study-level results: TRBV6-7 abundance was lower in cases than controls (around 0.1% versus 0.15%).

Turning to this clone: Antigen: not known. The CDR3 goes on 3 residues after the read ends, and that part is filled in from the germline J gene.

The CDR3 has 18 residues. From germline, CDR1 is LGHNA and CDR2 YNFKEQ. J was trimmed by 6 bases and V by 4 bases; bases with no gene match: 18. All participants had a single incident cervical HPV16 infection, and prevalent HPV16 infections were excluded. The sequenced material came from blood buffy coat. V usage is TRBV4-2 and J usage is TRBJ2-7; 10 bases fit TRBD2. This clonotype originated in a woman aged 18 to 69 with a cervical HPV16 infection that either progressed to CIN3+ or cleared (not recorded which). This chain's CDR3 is CASSPGLAAGQKVSEQYF. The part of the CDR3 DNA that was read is TGTGCCAGCAGCCCAGGACTAGCGGCCGGGCAGAAGGTCAGCGAG.